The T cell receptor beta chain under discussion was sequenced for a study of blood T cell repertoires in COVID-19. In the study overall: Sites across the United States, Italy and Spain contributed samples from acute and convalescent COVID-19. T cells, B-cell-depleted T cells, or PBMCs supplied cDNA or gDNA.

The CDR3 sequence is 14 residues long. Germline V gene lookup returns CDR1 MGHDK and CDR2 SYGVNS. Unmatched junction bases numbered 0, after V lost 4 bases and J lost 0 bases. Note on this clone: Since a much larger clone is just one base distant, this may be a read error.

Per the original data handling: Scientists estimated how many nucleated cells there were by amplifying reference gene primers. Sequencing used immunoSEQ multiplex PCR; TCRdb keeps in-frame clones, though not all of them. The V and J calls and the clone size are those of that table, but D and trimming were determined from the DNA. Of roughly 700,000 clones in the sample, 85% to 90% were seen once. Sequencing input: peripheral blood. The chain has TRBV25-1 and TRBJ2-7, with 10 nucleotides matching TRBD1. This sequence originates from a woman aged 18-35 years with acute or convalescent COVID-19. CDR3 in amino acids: CASSGTGGSYEQYF. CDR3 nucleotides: TGTGCCAGCAGTGGGACAGGGGGCTCCTACGAGCAGTACTTC.